A single sample gave rise to the 5 T cell receptor beta chains below, sequenced in a study of cytomegalovirus exposure and HLA in healthy donors. Primers: 60 Vbeta forward and 13 Jbeta reverse. Repertoires were generated with immunoSEQ multiplex PCR, while TCRdb's copy carries only in-frame clones and drops some. The sample carries over 200,000 clones, 77% recorded once. Sequencing used PBMCs. These receptors were taken from a woman aged 55-70 years in good health and CMV-seropositive.

V gene TRBV13 combines with J gene TRBJ2-7, with D maybe TRBD2 (7 bases). V lost 5 bases to trimming and J lost 1 base, with 12 bases between them. The CDR3 is 14 amino acids. Germline loops: CDR1 PRHDT, CDR2 FYEKMQ (reference sequence). CDR3 bases: TGTGCCAGCAGCCGGGGGCGGGGGTCCTACGAGCAGTACTTC. Amino acids: CASSRGRGSYEQYF.

The V and J genes are TRBV18 and TRBJ2-7; TRBD2 matches 8 bases. The CDR3 has 14 residues. Trimming cost V 4 bases and J 5 bases; bases outside gene matches: 7. Germline V CDR1 and CDR2: KGHSH, LQKENI. Written as DNA, the CDR3 is TGTGCCAGCTCACTATCCGACGGGGGGGACGAGCAGTACTTC. The encoded protein is CASSLSDGGDEQYF. Drawing the rest from reference TRBV18 and TRBJ2-7, the complete variable domain is NAGVMQNPRHLVRRRGQEARLRCSPMKGHSHVYWYRQLPEEGLKFMVYLQKENIIDESGMPKERFSAEFPKEGPSILRIQQVVRGDSAAYFCASSLSDGGDEQYFGPGTRLTVT.

This chain links TRBV27 with TRBJ1-1; no clear D. This CDR3 has 13 residues. V lost 5 bases to trimming and J lost 6 bases, with 13 bases between them. Germline V gene sequence: CDR1 MNHEY, CDR2 SMNVEV (reference sequence). CDR3 nucleotide sequence: TGTGCCAGCAGTCCCCTGGAGATCTCTGAAGCTTTCTTT. It encodes CASSPLEISEAFF.

The chain is built from TRBV7-3 and TRBJ1-1, with a possible D match to TRBD1 (5 bases). CDR1 and CDR2 from the germline V gene are SGHTA and FQGTGA. There are 13 residues in the CDR3. The V end lost 5 bases, the J end lost 3 bases, and 10 bases lay between the germline ends. The CDR3 here is CASSQDIDTEAFF. The DNA for the CDR3 is TGTGCCAGCAGCCAGGACATAGACACTGAAGCTTTCTTT.

The chain combines TRBV6-1 with TRBJ2-5; D is unclear. Looked up from germline, CDR1 is MNHNS and CDR2 is SASEGT. V lost 3 bases and J lost 7, with 6 bases in between. This CDR3 contains 11 residues. In DNA form, the CDR3 reads TGTGCCAGCAGTGATAGAGGGACCCAGTACTTC. Encoded protein: CASSDRGTQYF.